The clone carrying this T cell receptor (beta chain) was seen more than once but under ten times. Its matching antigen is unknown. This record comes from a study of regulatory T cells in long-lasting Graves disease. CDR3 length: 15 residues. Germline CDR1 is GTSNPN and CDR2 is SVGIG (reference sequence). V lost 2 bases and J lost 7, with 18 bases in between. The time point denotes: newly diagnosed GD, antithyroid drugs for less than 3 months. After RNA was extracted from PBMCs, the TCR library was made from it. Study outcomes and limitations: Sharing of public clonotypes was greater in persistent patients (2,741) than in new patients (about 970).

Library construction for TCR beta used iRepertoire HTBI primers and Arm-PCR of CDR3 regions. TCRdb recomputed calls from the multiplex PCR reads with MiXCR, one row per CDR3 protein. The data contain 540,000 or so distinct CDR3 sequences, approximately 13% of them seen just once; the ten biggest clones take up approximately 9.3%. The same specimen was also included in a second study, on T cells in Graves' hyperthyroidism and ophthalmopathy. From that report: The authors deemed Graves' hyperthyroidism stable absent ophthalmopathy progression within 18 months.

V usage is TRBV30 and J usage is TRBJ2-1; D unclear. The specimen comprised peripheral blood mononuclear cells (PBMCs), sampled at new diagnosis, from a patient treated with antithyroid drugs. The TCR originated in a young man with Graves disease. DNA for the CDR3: TGTGCCTGGAGTAAGTTTTGGGTAGAGGTGAATGAGCAGTTCTTC. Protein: CAWSKFWVEVNEQFF.